The text below deals with one T cell receptor (beta chain). Its target is unknown. Sequenced by immunoSEQ multiplex PCR; TCRdb stores in-frame clones only, minus some. The sample lists 50,000 or so clones, about 79% occurring once. This entry belongs to a study of OX40 agonist ivuxolimab in advanced cancers. Background on the study: Patients received ivuxolimab, an agonistic anti-OX40 (CD134) antibody. Patients receiving dose escalation had hepatocellular carcinoma, melanoma, renal cell or head and neck cancer.

Study-level findings and limits: Compared with others, partial responders at 0.1-3.0 mg/kg displayed clonal expansion among the lowest. Mean expanded clone counts were higher in CD8+ than CD4+ T cells.

The CDR3 is 15 amino acids. Per germline, CDR1 MNHEY and CDR2 SVGAGI. The V end lost 4 bases, the J end lost 0 bases, and 10 bases lay between the germline ends. Sample: CD4+ or CD8+ T cells sorted from blood, taken in a trial of the OX40 agonist ivuxolimab. The clonotype comes from an adult with an advanced solid tumor such as melanoma, head and neck, liver or kidney cancer. The chain recombines TRBV6-5 with TRBJ1-5, with D hard to call. This CDR3 reads CASSSFPNSNQPQHF. CDR3 bases: TGTGCCAGCAGTTCGTTCCCAAATAGCAATCAGCCCCAGCATTTT.